This is a list of T cell receptor beta chains from one sample in a study of CD8+CD57+ T cells in acquired aplastic anemia. Via MiXCR, TCRdb re-called the reads, giving one row per CDR3 protein. The sample holds 150,000 or so distinct CDR3 sequences, 55% to 75% seen once. The sample comprised sorted CD4+, CD8+, or CD8+CD57+ T cells (not recorded which) from PBMCs. Receptors originate from a human donor in good health. CDR3s include the opening cysteine and the closing phenylalanine or tryptophan. The D gene is left open where the match is weak. Not all rows give a size; the values are once, few, many and, for expanded clones, a class.

J	V	D	size	DNA	CDR3
TRBJ1-1	TRBV19	-	many	TGTGCCAGTAGCAATAGAGGGGTTAGGTTCGCTGAAGCTTTCTTT	CASSNRGVRFAEAFF
TRBJ2-7	TRBV7-2	-	-	TGTGCCAGCAGCTCCGGACCTCCCTCGGGGGACGAGCAGTACTTC	CASSSGPPSGDEQYF
TRBJ2-7	TRBV12-3/TRBV12-4	-	-	TGTGCCAGCAGTCCGAGGACGCCAGCCTACGAGCAGTACTTC	CASSPRTPAYEQYF
TRBJ1-2	TRBV9	-	-	TGTGCCAGCAGCGTAGTCGCGGGCTTTGGCTACACCTTC	CASSVVAGFGYTF
TRBJ1-1	TRBV12-5	-	-	TGTGCTAGTGGTCCGGGACGGGGCACTGAAGCTTTCTTT	CASGPGRGTEAFF
TRBJ2-3	TRBV25-1	-	-	TGTGCCAGCAGTGAAACCTTGCAGGTCATCACAGGTACGCAGTATTTT	CASSETLQVITGTQYF
TRBJ2-5	TRBV7-9	TRBD1	-	TGTGCCAGCAGCCCCTTTAGGGACAGGGGTGAGACCCAGTACTTC	CASSPFRDRGETQYF
TRBJ2-1	TRBV29-1	TRBD1	many	TGCAGCGTTAGCACCCCGGGACAGGGAACCTACAATGAGCAGTTCTTC	CSVSTPGQGTYNEQFF
TRBJ2-2	TRBV5-6	-	-	TGTGCCAGCAGCCAAGCCTCATCGTGGACCGGGGAGCTGTTTTTT	CASSQASSWTGELFF
TRBJ2-1	TRBV24-1	-	many	TGTGCCACCAGTGATTTTGGCGGTAGTACTTACAATGAGCAGTTCTTC	CATSDFGGSTYNEQFF
TRBJ2-7	TRBV9	-	-	TGTGCCAGCAGCGGATCCCTGACTAGTACTTACGAGCAGTACTTC	CASSGSLTSTYEQYF